The T cell receptor beta chain under discussion was sequenced for a study of blood T cell repertoires in COVID-19. At the level of the study: Samples representing acute and convalescent COVID-19 were sourced from the United States, Italy and Spain. T cells, B-cell-depleted T cells, or PBMCs supplied cDNA or gDNA.

CDR1 KGHDR and CDR2 SFDVKD come from the germline V gene. CDR3 length equals 17 residues. With 4 bases removed from V and 2 bases from J, the gap between germline ends came to 16 bases. Original processing notes: By means of reference gene primer amplification, nucleated cell counts were estimated. Assay used: immunoSEQ multiplex PCR; TCRdb lists only in-frame clones, some missing. V and J calls and clone size are those listed in that table; D and trimming were worked out from the DNA. Here the sample spans about 230,000 clones, around 83% being singletons. Specimen: peripheral blood. This TCR was recovered from a woman in her forties or fifties with acute or convalescent COVID-19. This chain links TRBV24-1 with TRBJ2-2; D possibly corresponds to TRBD1 (6 bases). Here the CDR3 DNA reads TGTGCCACCAGTGACCCCCTCGGGACATTTAACACCGGGGAGCTGTTTTTT. As protein: CATSDPLGTFNTGELFF.